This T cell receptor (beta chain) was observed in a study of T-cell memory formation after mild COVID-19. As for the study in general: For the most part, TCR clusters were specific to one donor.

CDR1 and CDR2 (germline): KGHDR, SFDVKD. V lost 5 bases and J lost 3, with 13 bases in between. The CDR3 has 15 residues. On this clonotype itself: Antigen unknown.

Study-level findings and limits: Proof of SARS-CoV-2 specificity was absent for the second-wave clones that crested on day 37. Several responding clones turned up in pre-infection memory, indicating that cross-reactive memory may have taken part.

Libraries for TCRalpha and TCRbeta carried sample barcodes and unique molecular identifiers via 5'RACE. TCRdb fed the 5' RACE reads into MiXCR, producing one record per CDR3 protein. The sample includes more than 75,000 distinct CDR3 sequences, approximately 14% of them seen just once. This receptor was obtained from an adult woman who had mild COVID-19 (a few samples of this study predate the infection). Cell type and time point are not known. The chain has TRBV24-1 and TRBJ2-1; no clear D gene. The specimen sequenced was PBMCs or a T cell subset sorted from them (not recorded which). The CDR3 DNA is TGTGCCACCAGTGGTCAGCGAGAGGTCTACAATGAGCAGTTCTTC. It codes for CATSGQREVYNEQFF.